Below are 16 T cell receptor beta chains sequenced from a single sample in a study of tumor and adjacent non-tumor tissue in lung cancer. Three rounds of nested PCR, following a modified ARM-PCR protocol, produced the TCRbeta library. In TCRdb, the multiplex PCR reads were re-called with MiXCR into one record per CDR3 protein. The sample holds approximately 150,000 distinct CDR3 sequences; approximately 66% are singletons and the top ten take roughly 18%. RNA was extracted from bulk tissue without any cell sorting. The sequencing input was lung tumor tissue. Source of these receptors: a man in his 60s with small cell lung cancer.

Comment on this clonotype: One base away lies a much larger clone, so this may be a sequencing read error. The V call is TRBV6-1, the J call TRBJ1-2; D is unresolved. V lost 0 bases, J lost 5 bases, and 13 bases lay in between. Germline V gene lookup returns CDR1 MNHNS and CDR2 SASEGT. The CDR3 sequence is 15 residues long. The CDR3 reads CASSEAFGIKYGYTF. As DNA, the CDR3 is TGTGCCAGCAGTGAAGCGTTCGGCATCAAGTATGGCTACACCTTC.

Details on this clonotype: The junction departs from the called germline gene at one end, perhaps through a read error. The chain carries TRBV20-1 and TRBJ1-2, with D tentatively TRBD1 (6 bases). Germline V gene sequence: CDR1 DFQATT, CDR2 SNEGSKA (reference sequence). CDR3 length: 13 amino acids. This CDR3 is CSVVTGNNYGYTF. CDR3 DNA: TGTAGTGTTGTGACAGGAAACAACTATGGCTACACCTTC.

This clonotype was found many times. The chain joins TRBV20-1 to TRBJ2-3, with D perhaps TRBD1 or TRBD2 (5 bases each). V dropped 7 bases and J dropped 2 bases, with 13 bases sitting between them. Germline V CDR1 and CDR2: DFQATT, SNEGSKA (reference sequence). The CDR3 sequence is 13 residues long. The chain's CDR3 is CSVEGQITDTQYF. In nucleotides, the CDR3 is TGCAGTGTAGAGGGGCAGATCACAGATACGCAGTATTTT.

The sample holds a few counts of this clonotype. Just one base apart from a much larger clone, this may be a read error. The chain links TRBV6-6 to TRBJ1-5; 7 nucleotides match TRBD1. V was pared by 2 bases and J by 6 bases, with 4 bases of the junction left unmatched. Germline V gene sequence: CDR1 MNHNY, CDR2 SVGAGI (reference sequence). This CDR3 has 14 amino acids. Here the CDR3 reads CASSYEQGTQPQHF. CDR3 nucleotides: TGTGCCAGCAGTTACGAACAGGGGACTCAGCCCCAGCATTTT.

As for this clonotype: Given a much more abundant clone one base away, this may be a read error. This chain uses TRBV7-3 with TRBJ2-2, with a weak D call TRBD2 (5 bases). CDR3 size: 13 residues. From germline, CDR1 is SGHTA and CDR2 FQGTGA. CDR3 DNA sequence: TGTGCCAGCAGGTTGGGAGAAACCGGGAAGCTGTTTTTT. Encoded protein: CASRLGETGKLFF.

V usage is TRBV6-6 and J usage is TRBJ2-4; D is unresolved. Germline assignment: CDR1 MNHNY and CDR2 SVGAGI (reference sequence). V lost 7 bases and J 0 bases, leaving 4 bases between the germline ends. This CDR3 is built from 12 residues. This CDR3 reads CASNLAKNIQYF. In nucleotides, the CDR3 is TGTGCCAGCAATTTAGCCAAAAACATTCAGTACTTC.

With regard to this clonotype: One end of the junction does not line up with germline, which may come from a read error. J is TRBJ2-2 and V is TRBV12-3 or TRBV12-4, with 8 bases aligning to TRBD1. There are 15 residues in the CDR3. The CDR3 nucleotides are TGTTCCAGCAGTTTCCGGACAGGGAGCACCGGGGAGCTGTTTTTT. It encodes CSSSFRTGSTGELFF.

A few counts support this clonotype. The chain is built from TRBV5-5 and TRBJ2-3; 10 bases are a match to TRBD1. The CDR3 has 15 residues. V was clipped by 2 bases and J by 4 bases; unmatched bases: 4. CDR1 and CDR2 (germline): SGHKS, YYEKEE (reference sequence). The chain's CDR3 is CASSFGTGEADTQYF. The CDR3 DNA follows: TGTGCCAGCAGCTTTGGGACAGGGGAGGCAGATACGCAGTATTTT. Supplemented by reference TRBV5-5 and TRBJ2-3, the full variable domain reads DAGVTQSPTHLIKTRGQQVTLRCSPISGHKSVSWYQQVLGQGPQFIFQYYEKEERGRGNFPDRFSARQFPNYSSELNVNALLLGDSALYLCASSFGTGEADTQYFGPGTRLTVL.

The rearrangement links TRBV12-3 or TRBV12-4 to TRBJ1-5; D is unclear. This CDR3 is 15 amino acids long. Trimming cost V 3 bases and J 3 bases, with 12 bases left between them. CDR3 DNA: TGTGCCAGCAGTTTTTCGGCACGCCCCAATCAGCCCCAGCATTTT. This sequence encodes CASSFSARPNQPQHF.

The chain employs TRBV5-5 and TRBJ2-5, with D unclear. There are 13 residues in the CDR3. CDR1 is SGHKS and CDR2 is YYEKEE in the germline V gene (reference sequence). The germline V and J ends were trimmed by 4 bases and 5 bases, with 12 bases remaining between them. This CDR3 is CASSIGPGETQYF. CDR3 DNA: TGTGCCAGCAGCATCGGGCCGGGCGAGACCCAGTACTTC.

On this clonotype: Germline and junction disagree at one end, which may indicate a read error. The CDR3 reads CASSSGLVGATDTQYF. CDR3 nucleotides: TGCGCCAGTAGCTCGGGACTAGTGGGAGCCACAGATACGCAGTATTTT. The rearrangement links TRBV5-1 to TRBJ2-3; 8 bases map to TRBD2. Germline V gene lookup returns CDR1 SGHRS and CDR2 YFSETQ. There are 16 residues in the CDR3.

This clonotype was detected only a few times. The V call is TRBV21-1, the J call TRBJ2-3; the table calls TRBD1, which could not be checked here. TRBV21-1 is tagged as a pseudogene. The CDR3 has 14 amino acids. CDR3 protein: CASNGRTSTDTQYF. As DNA, the CDR3 is TGTGCCAGCAACGGGCGGACTAGCACAGATACGCAGTATTTT.

With respect to this clonotype: At one end, the junction sequence differs from germline, possibly due to a read error. This chain uses TRBV11-2 with TRBJ2-1, with 7 bases matching TRBD2. The CDR3 consists of 15 residues. Germline V lookup: CDR1 SGHAT, CDR2 FQNNGV. The CDR3 DNA reads as TGTGGCAGCAGCTTAGATCTTTGGGGAGGGACCTGGCAGTTCTTC. Protein: CGSSLDLWGGTWQFF. Looking up the rest from reference TRBV11-2 and TRBJ2-1 gives the full variable domain: EAGVAQSPRYKIIEKRQSVAFWCNPISGHATLYWYQQILGQGPKLLIQFQNNGVVDDSQLPKDRFSAERLKGVDSTLKIQPAKLEDSAVYLCGSSLDLWGGTWQFFGPGTRLTVL.

Regarding this clonotype: Germline and junction disagree at one end, which may indicate a read error. V and J are TRBV12-3 or TRBV12-4 and TRBJ2-1; TRBD2 agrees at 10 bases. The CDR3 extends over 16 amino acids. The CDR3 loop is CAISLAVTSGPKEQFF. In DNA form, the CDR3 reads TGTGCCATCAGTTTAGCCGTGACTAGCGGGCCCAAGGAGCAGTTCTTC.

About this clonotype itself: Sequence at one end of the junction differs from germline and may be a read error. The chain links TRBV5-6 to TRBJ2-5; D unclear. Germline V CDR1 and CDR2: SGHDT, YYEEEE. The CDR3 length is 13 residues. CDR3: CASGFEKQETQYF. CDR3 nucleotides: TGTGCCAGCGGCTTCGAAAAGCAAGAGACCCAGTACTTC.

Sample share makes this clonotype medium-sized. The CDR3 DNA reads TGTGCCAGCAGCGCCACAGGGGGTATGTACAATGAGCAGTTCTTC. This gives the protein CASSATGGMYNEQFF. The V call is TRBV11-2, the J call TRBJ2-1, with 8 positions matching TRBD1. V lost 5 bases, J lost 4 bases, and 7 bases stayed unmatched. The V gene's germline CDR1 is SGHAT and CDR2 FQNNGV. There are 15 residues in the CDR3. Variable domain in full (rest from reference TRBV11-2 and TRBJ2-1): EAGVAQSPRYKIIEKRQSVAFWCNPISGHATLYWYQQILGQGPKLLIQFQNNGVVDDSQLPKDRFSAERLKGVDSTLKIQPAKLEDSAVYLCASSATGGMYNEQFFGPGTRLTVL.